This T cell receptor (beta chain) was sequenced during a study of beta chain features in type 1 diabetes (dated by TCRdb to the late 2010s). As for the study more broadly: Mean age, gender distribution, total cell number and subset yield did not differ between patients and healthy donors. In the study, TCRB repertoires of sorted circulating CD4+ T cell subsets from recently diagnosed type 1 diabetes patients were compared with those of matched healthy donors. Across all samples, 107,917,701 sorted cells were examined, and cell number per subset correlated strongly with RNA yield. Regulatory and stem cell-like memory subsets were isolated from only 8 patients and roughly 8 healthy donors, whereas naive and central memory subsets came from all 30 or so donors.

Each donor gave one peripheral blood draw, averaging approximately 120 mL, which was collected into heparinised tubes. A BD FACSAria II and a panel including CD45RO, CCR7, CD25, CD127, CD95 and CD27 were used to sort naive, central memory, regulatory and stem cell-like memory CD4+ T cells. Every sorted population had a purity above 98%. PBMCs were separated immediately by Lymphoprep density gradient centrifugation and were stained directly, without being cultured. So that batch effects would be minimized, each experiment stained and sorted samples in pairs, pairing one healthy donor with one patient. The germline V gene gives CDR1 as SGHRS and CDR2 as YFSETQ. Ends trimmed: V by 7 bases, J by 5 bases; bases unmatched to a gene: 5. The cysteine opens and the phenylalanine closes a CDR3 of 14 amino acids. Only the CDR3 portion is preserved as DNA: 42 bases, with reading frame beginning at the first base.

All of the isolated RNA was reverse transcribed with the High Capacity cDNA Reverse Transcription Kit, so expressed TCRB transcripts were sequenced. For stem cell-like memory T cell samples, survey-depth immunoSEQ sequencing was used, averaging approximately 950,000 total reads per sample. Sorted cells were lysed in RLT buffer and RNA was extracted with DNase-treated RNeasy Micro or Mini kits, depending on cell number. Each cell subset was processed separately to prevent cross-contamination, with patient and healthy donor samples processed together. Using the immunoSEQ multiplex PCR, TCRB sequences were amplified from cDNA into 87-bp fragments spanning the CDR3 region. Sequencing of the amplicons was performed on the Illumina HiSeq platform. In the original analysis: Synthetic template baselines were used to correct PCR bias computationally, reads within Hamming distance 2 were collapsed, and singletons that could not be merged were discarded. Reads were aligned to IMGT to assign V, D and J genes, CDR3 length, and insertions or deletions at six rearrangement sites. Within each subset, clonotype counts were normalized to sorted cell number, and only after that were true diversity and Gini coefficients computed with the tcR R package. The overlap coefficient, calculated on TCRB nucleotide sequences, was used to quantify repertoire sharing. Not all clones reach the TCRdb copy of this immuneACCESS table, which keeps in-frame sequences only. Checked studies attribute under half of the gap to unresolved V genes and leave the rest unexplained. The V and J calls and clone size were taken over from that table, and D and trimming were inferred from the DNA. Here the sample has over 14,000 clones; 65% to 85% occur a single time. Around 0.31% of the sample lies in the top ten.

What the study reported, not specific to this receptor: Only small numbers of individuals were included in the HLA sub-analyses, which left unresolved whether HLA type had any influence on TCRB rearrangement. Naive, central memory and regulatory TCRB repertoires appeared to be more alike among patients than among healthy donors. Sequencing cDNA rather than genomic DNA could over-represent highly expressing activated cells, although activation and CD3 levels did not differ between groups. Fewer insertions and more nucleotide deletions at VDJ recombination sites were observed in patients with type 1 diabetes, implying thymic rearrangement abnormalities. PCR may preferentially amplify shorter templates, but because patient and control samples were amplified and corrected together, any resulting skew would affect both groups equally. In all four CD4+ subsets, TCRB CDR3 length was moderately but significantly shorter in type 1 diabetes patients.

Notes on this clone: Its antigen is not yet known. No much larger clonotype is one base removed from it; base qualities were not supplied.

The rearranged segments are TRBV5-1 and TRBJ2-1; TRBD1 fits 11 bases in the junction. The sequenced sample consisted of stem cell memory CD4+ T cells from blood. The sample's cell subset or site label is to be understood as: stem cell-like memory CD4+ T cells. The sequence derives from a woman aged 18-29 years with type 1 diabetes. The DNA reads TGCGCCAGCCGATGGACAGGGGGCCACAATGAGCAGTTCTTC. This translates into CASRWTGGHNEQFF. The reference TRBV5-1 and TRBJ2-1 proteins fill in what lies around the CDR3, so the full variable domain reads KAGVTQTPRYLIKTRGQQVTLSCSPISGHRSVSWYQQTPGQGLQFLFEYFSETQRNKGNFPGRFSGRQFSNSRSEMNVSTLELGDSALYLCASRWTGGHNEQFFGPGTRLTVL.